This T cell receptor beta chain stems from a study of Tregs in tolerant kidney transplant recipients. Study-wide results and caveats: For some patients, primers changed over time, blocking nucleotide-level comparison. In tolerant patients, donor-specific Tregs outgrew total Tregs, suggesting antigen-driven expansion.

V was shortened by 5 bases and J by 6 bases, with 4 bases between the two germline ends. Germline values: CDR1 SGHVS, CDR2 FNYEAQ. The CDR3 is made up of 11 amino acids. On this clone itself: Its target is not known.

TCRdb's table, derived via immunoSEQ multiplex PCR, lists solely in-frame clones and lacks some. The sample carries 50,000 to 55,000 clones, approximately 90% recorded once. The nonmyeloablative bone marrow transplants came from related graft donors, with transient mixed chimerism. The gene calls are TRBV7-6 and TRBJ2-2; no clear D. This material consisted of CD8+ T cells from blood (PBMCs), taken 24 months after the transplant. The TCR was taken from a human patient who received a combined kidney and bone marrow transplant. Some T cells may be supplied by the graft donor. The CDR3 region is CASSLPGELFF. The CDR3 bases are TGTGCCAGCAGCCTCCCCGGGGAGCTGTTTTTT.